This TCR beta chain is drawn from a study of human T cells and chemical hapten exposure. Study summary: Patches with 0.01% DPC went on the upper back, and the tests were read at 6 days.

Sample time point: pre-sensitization, week 0. Documented treatment: therapeutic diphenylcyclopropenone sensitization with weekly scalp DPC. The study drew its donors from alopecia patients who were 18 to 70 years old and suitable for DPC. Total RNA was isolated from whole blood that had not been fractionated. In the study's own analysis: The number of TCRs in each sample had a median of about 95,000 and spanned roughly 23,224 to 750,000. TCRdb re-analysed the RACE reads in MiXCR, keeping a single row per CDR3 protein. What appears here as the V and J calls and clone size reflects TCRdb's work, not the paper's. This sample yields under 300,000 distinct CDR3 sequences, of which approximately 7.5% are seen a single time; about 1.1% belongs to the top ten. The sample consisted of whole blood, taken in connection with sensitization to the hapten diphenylcyclopropenone (DPC). The TCR originated in a man aged 18 to 29 with alopecia areata. Some clones in this sample may be carry-over from other donors' samples.

CDR3 DNA sequence: TGTGCCAGCAGCGCGATAGACTGGGTTGAGCAGTTCTTC. Its protein is CASSAIDWVEQFF. The rearrangement links TRBV25-1 to TRBJ2-1; D uncertain. Germline V lookup: CDR1 MGHDK, CDR2 SYGVNS. V was trimmed by 6 bases and J by 9 bases, leaving 15 bases between them. This CDR3 has 13 amino acids.